This TCR beta chain was retrieved from a study of cytomegalovirus exposure and HLA in healthy donors. General study points: Later genetic work tied a missense DCLRE1C variant to beta-chain V and J trimming. Rates of TCR association differed by HLA locus in a later analysis, with DRB1 highest and HLA-C lowest.

This clone was detected a few times. Its antigen remains unknown. PCR employed 60 Vbeta and 13 Jbeta primers. In the original processing: The authors later counted 75 million to 90 million unique TCR beta chains, roughly 11 million of them shared. Produced via immunoSEQ multiplex PCR; TCRdb's table is partial and in-frame only. The DNA gave D and trimming, while V, J and clone size come from that table. The table records some 140,000 clones, over 75% of them present only once. V lost 3 bases, J lost 4 bases, and 8 bases stayed unmatched. This CDR3 region has 17 residues. Germline assignment: CDR1 SGHNT and CDR2 YYREEE (reference sequence).

The chain couples TRBV5-4 to TRBJ2-5, with TRBD2 matching over 14 bases. The sequenced sample consisted of PBMCs. The clonotype was recovered from a woman between 40 and 55 years old in good health and CMV-seropositive. CDR3 residues: CASSSGTSGSFGETQYF. In DNA, the CDR3 is TGTGCCAGCAGCTCGGGGACTAGCGGGAGCTTTGGAGAGACCCAGTACTTC.